The rows below give T cell receptor beta chains drawn from one sample of a study of OX40 agonist ivuxolimab in advanced cancers. Clones were read by immunoSEQ multiplex PCR, and TCRdb kept only the in-frame ones, dropping some. The repertoire holds 70,000 to 100,000 clones, with 84% as singletons. The sample consisted of CD4+ or CD8+ T cells sorted from blood, taken in a trial of the OX40 agonist ivuxolimab. The receptors come from an adult with an advanced solid tumor such as melanoma, head and neck, liver or kidney cancer. CDR3s include the opening cysteine and the closing phenylalanine or tryptophan. The D gene is left open where the match is weak. Size values are once, few and many counts, or a class for expanded clones, and some rows have none.

j_gene | v_gene | d_gene | abundance | CDR3nt | CDR3aa
TRBJ2-3 | TRBV7-2 | TRBD2 | . | TGTGCCAGCACCCTTAGCGGGGGGGCCGCAGATACGCAGTATTTT | CASTLSGGAADTQYF
TRBJ2-1 | TRBV7-9 | TRBD2 | once | TGTGCCAGCAGCTTCGCTAGCGGGGGATCGGATGAGCAGTTCTTC | CASSFASGGSDEQFF
TRBJ2-1 | TRBV5-1 | TRBD2 | . | TGCGCCTGCGGGACTAGCGGGTCGTACAATGAGCAGTTCTTC | CACGTSGSYNEQFF
TRBJ1-2 | TRBV7-9 | . | once | TGTGCCAGCAGCTTAGCTGGACAGTATGGCTACACCTTC | CASSLAGQYGYTF
TRBJ2-4 | TRBV2 | . | . | TGTGCCAGCAGTGCCGAACAGAAAAACATTCAGTACTTC | CASSAEQKNIQYF
TRBJ2-5 | TRBV11-2 | TRBD1 | . | TGTGCCAGCAGCTTAGGGACAGGGATTCGTGAGACCCAGTACTTC | CASSLGTGIRETQYF
TRBJ2-3 | TRBV9 | . | once | TGTGCCAGCAGCGAGGGGACCCGGGGAGATACGCAGTATTTT | CASSEGTRGDTQYF
TRBJ1-6 | TRBV28 | TRBD1 | . | TGTGCCAGCAGTTCGGGACAGGTAGATTCACCCCTCCACTTT | CASSSGQVDSPLHF
TRBJ2-2 | TRBV21-1 | . | . | TGTGCCAGCAGCAAAGTCCCAGGATACACGGCCGGGGAGCTGTTTTTT | CASSKVPGYTAGELFF
TRBJ1-1 | TRBV20-1 | . | . | TGCAGTGCTAGAGATAGTCCGGAGGCTTTCTTT | CSARDSPEAFF
TRBJ1-1 | TRBV9 | . | . | TGTGCCAGCAGCGTAGGAGGGAGCCCAGAAGCTTTCTTT | CASSVGGSPEAFF
TRBJ2-5 | TRBV5-1 | TRBD1 | . | TGCGCCAGCAGCCGTGCTGGGACAGAAGAGACCCAGTACTTC | CASSRAGTEETQYF
TRBJ2-5 | TRBV29-1 | TRBD2 | . | TGCAGCGTAGGCGTTAGCGGGAGAGGAGAGACCCAGTACTTC | CSVGVSGRGETQYF
TRBJ2-1 | TRBV27 | TRBD1 | . | TGTGCCAGCCTCCGGACAGGAAGAGCCAATGAGCAGTTCTTC | CASLRTGRANEQFF
TRBJ1-3 | TRBV30 | . | few | TGTGCCTGGAGTCCCATGGGCGGGACCTCTGGAAACACCATATATTTT | CAWSPMGGTSGNTIYF
TRBJ2-3 | TRBV9 | . | . | TGTGCCAGCAGCGTAGCGGGGGCGAAAGATACGCAGTATTTT | CASSVAGAKDTQYF
TRBJ1-1 | TRBV14 | TRBD1 | . | TGTGCCAGCAGCCAAGTCGGGACAGGGGGTGCTTTCTTT | CASSQVGTGGAFF
TRBJ2-7 | TRBV7-2 | . | . | TGTGCCAGCAGCCCAACCGGGACACCTTTATCCTACGAGCAGTACTTC | CASSPTGTPLSYEQYF
TRBJ2-1 | TRBV5-8 | TRBD2 | . | TGTGCCAGCAGCTTGGGAGTAGCGGGACCTTACAATGAGCAGTTCTTC | CASSLGVAGPYNEQFF
TRBJ1-2 | TRBV19 | TRBD1 | few | TGTGCCAGTAGTAGAACCGGGACAGGGGATTATGGCTACACCTTC | CASSRTGTGDYGYTF
TRBJ2-3 | TRBV5-6 | . | . | TGTGCCAGCAGCTTCATCAAGGGCGGGACAGATACGCAGTATTTT | CASSFIKGGTDTQYF
TRBJ2-5 | TRBV19 | . | . | TGTGCCAGTAGTAATCAGGGTGCGGAGACCCAGTACTTC | CASSNQGAETQYF
TRBJ1-1 | TRBV18 | . | . | TGTGCCAGCTCACAAGGCAGCAACACTGAAGCTTTCTTT | CASSQGSNTEAFF
TRBJ1-1 | TRBV9 | . | . | TGTGCCAGCAGCAGGATAGGACAGCTGAACACTGAAGCTTTCTTT | CASSRIGQLNTEAFF
TRBJ2-5 | TRBV11-1 | TRBD2 | . | TGTGCCAGCAGCATAGCGGGGGGCTTGGAGACCCAGTACTTC | CASSIAGGLETQYF
TRBJ2-7 | TRBV18 | TRBD1 | . | TGTGCCAGCTCACCTCAGGGGGCAGCCTACGAGCAGTACTTC | CASSPQGAAYEQYF
TRBJ1-2 | TRBV2 | TRBD1 | . | TGTGCCGACACTGTGAAGGGGGCGTATGGCTACACCTTC | CADTVKGAYGYTF
TRBJ2-1 | TRBV7-9 | . | few | TGTGCCAGCAGCTTAACCCCCCCCAATGAGCAGTTCTTC | CASSLTPPNEQFF
TRBJ1-3 | TRBV5-1 | . | . | TGCGCCAGCAGGACAGACATAAACTCTGGAAACACCATATATTTT | CASRTDINSGNTIYF
TRBJ2-3 | TRBV19 | . | . | TGTGCCAGTAGTATGTATTTGGGCTCGGGCACAGATACGCAGTATTTT | CASSMYLGSGTDTQYF